What follows are 5 T cell receptor beta chains derived from one specimen sequenced in a study of shared clonotypes between healthy human individuals. Profiling relied on immunoSEQ multiplex PCR, and the TCRdb table lists in-frame clones only, not all of them. The table lists a few hundred thousand clones, about 96% of them singletons, with 0.055% to 0.07% in the top ten. The specimen was naive CD4+ T cells sorted from blood. The subset: CD45RA+ positively selected. Source of these receptors: a woman in her 30s in good health.

Concerning this clone itself: Distinct nucleotide sequences in the sample also encode this CDR3. This sequence joins TRBV20-1 and TRBJ2-7, with D unclear. The CDR3 runs to 11 residues. Trimming pared 1 base from V and 4 bases from J, leaving 5 bases between. Germline CDR1 DFQATT, CDR2 SNEGSKA (reference sequence). The CDR3 sequence: CSARAGYEQYF. The CDR3 DNA is TGCAGTGCTAGAGCAGGATACGAGCAGTACTTC.

The V gene is TRBV30, the J gene TRBJ1-6, with D possibly matching TRBD1 (5 bases). The germline V gene encodes CDR1 GTSNPN and CDR2 SVGIG (reference sequence). V lost 8 bases and J 10 bases, leaving 18 bases between the germline ends. CDR3 length equals 13 residues. CDR3 DNA sequence: TGTGCCCAAGCGCCCCAGGGACGATCACCCCTCCACTTT. Translation gives CAQAPQGRSPLHF.

The chain has TRBV12-2 and TRBJ2-1; TRBD2, the table's D call, was not compared with the DNA. TRBV12-2 is labeled a pseudogene. CDR3 size: 20 residues. The CDR3 is CASRFETKLAGGPRDNEQFF. In DNA, the CDR3 is TGTGCAAGTCGCTTCGAAACCAAGCTAGCGGGAGGGCCACGCGACAATGAGCAGTTCTTC.

CDR3 residues: CASSDHGTSNTEAFF. The DNA for the CDR3 is TGTGCCAGCAGTGATCATGGGACATCAAACACTGAAGCTTTCTTT. This chain connects TRBV25-1 to TRBJ1-1; a weak D match, TRBD1 (6 bases). Trimming pared 3 bases from V and 2 bases from J, leaving 13 bases between. The germline V gene encodes CDR1 MGHDK and CDR2 SYGVNS. The CDR3 runs 15 residues.

J is TRBJ2-1 and V is TRBV5-8, with D possibly TRBD2 on 7 matching bases. CDR3 length: 17 amino acids. V shed 4 bases and J shed 1 base, with 18 bases lying between them. The V gene's germline CDR1 is SGHTS and CDR2 YDEGEE. The CDR3 here is CASSPYAGAVSYNEQFF. The CDR3 DNA sequence: TGTGCCAGCAGCCCCTACGCGGGGGCCGTTTCCTACAATGAGCAGTTCTTC.